This T cell receptor beta chain originates from a study of Ad26.COV2.S vaccination and SARS-CoV-2 variants. For the study at large: Sample donor was a member of the COV1001 Ad26.COV2.S trial arm. Intramuscular Ad26.COV2.S doses were given once or twice, 56 days apart. The study, taken as a whole, reports: Higher spike-specific TCR breadth was found in vaccine recipients than in placebo recipients.

Treatment defined: roughly 20 received Ad26.COV2.S at low or high dose, single or two shots; about 5 received placebo; per-sample allocation not given. Day 63 after the first vaccine or placebo injection was the time point for sampling. Spike of the Wuhan-strain SARS-CoV-2 was expressed by an Ad26 vector, which formed the vaccine. This table comes from immunoSEQ multiplex PCR, and its TCRdb copy is limited to in-frame clones, with some not included. Found here are more than 300,000 clones, about 86% of them singletons; the top ten hold 1.5% to 2.5%. V dropped 5 bases and J dropped 9 bases, with 20 bases sitting between them. CDR1 is SGHTA, CDR2 FQGNSA, per germline. This CDR3 has 14 residues. On this clone itself: As yet, its antigen is unknown.

This sample comprised peripheral blood, obtained in a trial of Ad26.COV2.S vaccine versus placebo. The sequence was obtained from a person between 18 and 60 years old who received the Ad26.COV2.S COVID-19 vaccine or a placebo. This sequence joins TRBV7-2 and TRBJ2-7; D call uncertain. The CDR3: CASSQGGSLLLQYF. Here the CDR3 DNA reads TGTGCCAGCAGCCAAGGTGGTAGCTTACTCCTGCAGTACTTC.